The 21 T cell receptor beta chains presented below share a single source sample, sequenced in a study of blood T cell repertoires in COVID-19. Assay: immunoSEQ multiplex PCR; the TCRdb copy retains only in-frame clones and omits some. The table records tens of thousands of clones, over 80% of them present only once. The sample comprised peripheral blood. These receptors were taken from an elderly woman with acute or convalescent COVID-19.

V and J are TRBV7-2 and TRBJ2-5, with D maybe TRBD1 (5 bases). V lost 5 bases to trimming and J lost 1 base, with 11 bases between them. Germline loops: CDR1 SGHTA, CDR2 FQGNSA. There are 14 residues in the CDR3. The CDR3 DNA reads as TGTGCCAGCAGCCAAGGACACAGCCAAGAGACCCAGTACTTC. Translated, it gives CASSQGHSQETQYF.

The CDR3 region has the DNA TGTGCCAGCAGTTTTCAGGTATCCGGGGAGCTGTTTTTT. It translates to CASSFQVSGELFF. The V call is TRBV12-3 or TRBV12-4, the J call TRBJ2-2; D is ambiguous. V lost 3 bases to trimming and J lost 6 bases, with 8 bases between them. The CDR3 totals 13 residues.

The chain uses TRBV11-2 and TRBJ1-2; TRBD1 matches at 7 bases. The CDR3 consists of 15 residues. The J segment lost 6 bases and the V segment lost 2 bases, leaving 9 bases of the junction unmatched. Germline CDR1 is SGHAT and CDR2 is FQNNGV. The CDR3 loop reads CASSLFKTGSDGYTF. CDR3 in DNA: TGTGCCAGCAGCTTATTTAAGACAGGGTCTGATGGCTACACCTTC.

The table lists this clone with a count of one. The chain joins TRBV7-2 to TRBJ2-7; TRBD1 might be the D (5 bases). Trimming cost V 4 bases and J 4 bases, with 8 bases left between them. Germline V gives CDR1 SGHTA, CDR2 FQGNSA. The CDR3 is made up of 12 amino acids. Here the CDR3 DNA reads TGTGCCAGCAGCTCAGGGCGGTACGAGCAGTACTTC. Protein product: CASSSGRYEQYF. Looking up the rest from reference TRBV7-2 and TRBJ2-7 gives the full variable domain: GAGVSQSPSNKVTEKGKDVELRCDPISGHTALYWYRQSLGQGLEFLIYFQGNSAPDKSGLPSDRFSAERTGGSVSTLTIQRTQQEDSAVYLCASSSGRYEQYFGPGTRLTVT.

The chain employs TRBV7-9 and TRBJ1-2, with D possibly TRBD1 on 5 matching bases. This CDR3 has 11 amino acids. V lost 11 bases and J 8 bases, leaving 15 bases between the germline ends. Looked up from germline, CDR1 is SEHNR and CDR2 is FQNEAQ (reference sequence). The CDR3 region is CAPGEGHGYTF. In DNA, the CDR3 is TGTGCCCCCGGGGAGGGGCACGGCTACACCTTC. Looking up the rest from reference TRBV7-9 and TRBJ1-2 gives the full variable domain: DTGVSQNPRHKITKRGQNVTFRCDPISEHNRLYWYRQTLGQGPEFLTYFQNEAQLEKSRLLSDRFSAERPKGSFSTLEIQRTEQGDSAMYLCAPGEGHGYTFGSGTRLTVV.

V usage is TRBV5-1 and J usage is TRBJ2-1; 7 bases line up with TRBD2. Germline CDR1 reads SGHRS; CDR2 reads YFSETQ. This CDR3 is 15 amino acids long. V lost 4 bases and J lost 4; bases outside the gene matches: 8. This chain's CDR3 is CASSPGTTTYNEQFF. CDR3 coding DNA: TGCGCCAGCAGCCCCGGGACTACCACATACAATGAGCAGTTCTTC. The full variable domain, in which reference TRBV5-1 and TRBJ2-1 provide the parts outside the CDR3, is KAGVTQTPRYLIKTRGQQVTLSCSPISGHRSVSWYQQTPGQGLQFLFEYFSETQRNKGNFPGRFSGRQFSNSRSEMNVSTLELGDSALYLCASSPGTTTYNEQFFGPGTRLTVL.

V and J are TRBV11-2 and TRBJ1-1, with D unresolved. Germline CDR1 reads SGHAT; CDR2 reads FQNNGV. Trimming left V 4 bases short and J 5 bases short, with 11 bases between. CDR3 length: 13 residues. This chain's CDR3 is CASSSPGGTEAFF. CDR3 nucleotides: TGTGCCAGCAGCTCACCAGGAGGGACTGAAGCTTTCTTT. The complete variable domain, with remaining parts taken from reference TRBV11-2 and TRBJ1-1, reads EAGVAQSPRYKIIEKRQSVAFWCNPISGHATLYWYQQILGQGPKLLIQFQNNGVVDDSQLPKDRFSAERLKGVDSTLKIQPAKLEDSAVYLCASSSPGGTEAFFGQGTRLTVV.

V is TRBV12-5 and J is TRBJ2-5, with 8 bases matching TRBD1. CDR3 size: 17 residues. V lost 1 base and J lost 2; bases outside the gene matches: 9. Germline CDR1 reads LGHNT; CDR2 reads FRNRAP. CDR3 protein: CASGLDPRQGPQETQYF. The CDR3 DNA follows: TGTGCTAGTGGTTTGGATCCCCGACAGGGGCCACAAGAGACCCAGTACTTC.

This sequence joins TRBV5-6 and TRBJ2-2, with 7 bases fitting TRBD1. Germline V gene sequence: CDR1 SGHDT, CDR2 YYEEEE. The J segment lost 6 bases and the V segment lost 5 bases, leaving 10 bases of the junction unmatched. The CDR3 extends over 15 amino acids. CDR3 residues: CASRTGASSAGELFF. As DNA, the CDR3 is TGTGCCAGCAGAACAGGGGCTAGCAGCGCCGGGGAGCTGTTTTTT.

This sequence joins TRBV7-3 and TRBJ2-1; a weak D match, TRBD2 (6 bases). The V end was cut by 1 base, the J end by 5 bases, with 9 bases between. Germline values: CDR1 SGHTA, CDR2 FQGTGA. The CDR3 runs 14 residues. This CDR3 reads CASSLMAGHNEQFF. The CDR3 DNA follows: TGTGCCAGCAGCTTAATGGCGGGACACAATGAGCAGTTCTTC. The full variable domain, with the rest looked up from reference TRBV7-3 and TRBJ2-1, is GAGVSQTPSNKVTEKGKYVELRCDPISGHTALYWYRQSLGQGPEFLIYFQGTGAADDSGLPNDRFFAVRPEGSVSTLKIQRTERGDSAVYLCASSLMAGHNEQFFGPGTRLTVL.

This chain connects TRBV24-1 to TRBJ2-1; TRBD2 matches at 12 bases. V dropped 4 bases and J dropped 7; count of bases not matched to a gene: 10. The CDR3 totals 17 residues. From germline, CDR1 is KGHDR and CDR2 SFDVKD. CDR3 loop: CATSEPPSGRAGNEQFF. The CDR3 bases are TGTGCCACCAGTGAGCCTCCTAGCGGGAGGGCCGGTAATGAGCAGTTCTTC.

V and J are TRBV9 and TRBJ2-1; 8 bases are shared with TRBD2. The CDR3 covers 17 residues. The V gene's germline CDR1 is SGDLS and CDR2 YYNGEE. V shed 3 bases and J 2 bases; nucleotides not matched to a gene: 10. Here the CDR3 DNA reads TGTGCCAGCAGCGGCCTCTTCCTAGCGGGTACCTACAATGAGCAGTTCTTC. This translates into CASSGLFLAGTYNEQFF.

The chain combines TRBV27 with TRBJ2-1; 12 bases align to TRBD2. CDR3 length: 18 amino acids. From germline, CDR1 is MNHEY and CDR2 SMNVEV (reference sequence). Losses at the gene ends were 4 bases for V and 9 bases for J; bases not matched to a gene: 16. The CDR3 DNA reads TGTGCCAGCAGTTCCGGACTAGCGGGACTCACCCTCGGGACTGAGCAGTTCTTC. Translating it yields CASSSGLAGLTLGTEQFF.

This clone was seen only once. J is TRBJ1-1 and V is TRBV5-1; D gene unclear. The germline V and J ends were trimmed by 1 base and 0 bases, with 10 bases remaining between them. The CDR3 runs 15 residues. Germline V gene sequence: CDR1 SGHRS, CDR2 YFSETQ. The CDR3 sequence: CASSLSTAMNTEAFF. CDR3 nucleotide sequence: TGCGCCAGCAGCTTGTCTACAGCAATGAACACTGAAGCTTTCTTT.

This sequence joins TRBV6-2 or TRBV6-3 and TRBJ2-3; no definite D call. The length of the CDR3 is 14 residues. The V end was cut by 3 bases, the J end by 2 bases, with 9 bases between. Germline lookup yields CDR1 MNHEY and CDR2 SVGEGT. The CDR3 is CASSYSLTTDTQYF. DNA for the CDR3: TGTGCCAGCAGTTATAGTCTCACCACAGATACGCAGTATTTT.

The rearrangement joins TRBV4-2 to TRBJ2-1; D not resolved. Trimming stripped 0 bases from V and 6 bases from J, with 9 bases between. This CDR3 comprises 14 residues. Germline V CDR1 and CDR2: LGHNA, YNFKEQ. The CDR3 reads CASSQERSSNEQFF. CDR3 bases: TGTGCCAGCAGCCAAGAGCGGAGCAGCAATGAGCAGTTCTTC.

The V gene is TRBV7-3, the J gene TRBJ2-2; 8 bases map to TRBD1. V lost 7 bases, J lost 1 base, and 8 bases stayed unmatched. This CDR3 is built from 16 residues. The germline V gene has CDR1 SGHTA and CDR2 FQGTGA. CDR3 DNA sequence: TGTGCCAGCACCTCAGCAGGGGGCTTGAACACCGGGGAGCTGTTTTTT. Translation gives CASTSAGGLNTGELFF.

CDR3 DNA: TGTGCCAGCAGCTCGGACAGGATAAACTATGGCTACACCTTC. Translation gives CASSSDRINYGYTF. The chain carries TRBV2 and TRBJ1-2; 7 nucleotides line up with TRBD1. The V segment lost 6 bases and the J segment 2 bases; nucleotides outside the gene matches: 6. This CDR3 is 14 amino acids long. Germline CDR1 reads SNHLY; CDR2 reads FYNNEI.

This chain uses TRBV29-1 with TRBJ1-1, with no clear D. Trimming stripped 2 bases from V and 8 bases from J, with 6 bases between. The CDR3 is 10 amino acids. Germline V lookup: CDR1 SQVTM, CDR2 ANQGSEA. CDR3 residues: CSVEQAEAFF. The CDR3 DNA reads as TGCAGCGTTGAACAGGCGGAAGCTTTCTTT.

This chain uses TRBV6-2 or TRBV6-3 with TRBJ2-5, with 8 bases aligning to TRBD2. Trimming removed 0 bases from V and 3 bases from J; junction bases left unmatched: 9. The CDR3 spans 17 residues. Germline CDR1 and CDR2: MNHEY and SVGEGT. The CDR3 sequence is CASSYSLEREMEETQYF. CDR3 DNA: TGTGCCAGCAGTTACTCCCTCGAGCGGGAGATGGAAGAGACCCAGTACTTC.

The genes are TRBV5-1 and TRBJ2-6, with 8 bases fitting TRBD1. Trimming at V came to 5 bases and at J to 4 bases, leaving 5 bases not matched to a gene. The CDR3 spans 15 residues. Germline V CDR1 and CDR2: SGHRS, YFSETQ. Written as DNA, the CDR3 is TGCGCCAGCAGACGGACAGGGTCCGGGGCCAACGTCCTGACTTTC. This encodes CASRRTGSGANVLTF.